This TCR beta chain was captured by sequencing in a study of beta chain features in type 1 diabetes. Background on the study: Cell yields, age and gender were similar between patients and healthy donors.

Study observations and caveats: TCRB CDR3s from Type 1 diabetes patients were moderately but significantly shorter in all four CD4+ subsets. Using cDNA template may skew counts toward highly expressing activated cells. For type 1 diabetes patients, VDJ junctions showed fewer insertions and more deletions.

Germline lookup yields CDR1 KGHSH and CDR2 LQKENI. J lost 0 bases, V lost 3 bases, and 8 bases had no gene match. The CDR3 is 18 residues long. cDNA synthesis used the whole RNA isolate, giving expressed TCRB sequences. The protocol was immunoSEQ multiplex PCR, while the TCRdb copy is restricted to in-frame clones and leaves out a portion. The sample lists roughly 330,000 clones, roughly 13% seen once, with approximately 0.016% in the top ten. Note on this clone: No antigen is known for it.

This sequence was found in a woman under 30 with type 1 diabetes. The V call is TRBV18, the J call TRBJ2-6; 7 positions match TRBD1. The sample was naive CD4+ T cells from blood. The CDR3 protein is CASSPIGQVLSGANVLTF. The CDR3 DNA reads as TGTGCCAGCTCACCTATCGGACAGGTTCTCTCTGGGGCCAACGTCCTGACTTTC.